The present entry profiles one TCR beta chain with its context. No cognate antigen has been identified for it. The sample holds no much larger clone one base away, and base qualities are not on file. These data are taken from a study of blood T cell repertoires in COVID-19 (dated by TCRdb to the early 2020s). For context, the study as a whole: Samples from collaborators originated in the United States, Italy and Spain and spanned both the acute and convalescent phases of COVID-19. The material from the prospective study consisted of cDNA or gDNA derived from T cells, B-cell-depleted T cells, or PBMCs. Nearly every sample came with metadata listing a de-identified subject ID, COVID-19 status, age in years and sex. The repertoires were made available in a free public database intended to serve as a resource for research on the immune response to SARS-CoV-2. Deeply sampled blood TCRbeta repertoires from subjects exposed to, actively infected with, or recovered from COVID-19 were included in the dataset. The samples were drawn from two sources: the first 160 participants of the ongoing ImmuneRACE study, and 1,000 to 1,500 subjects contributed by 6 global collaborators. Where available, HLA class I and class II types were taken from metadata supplied by the sample provider and were not determined by assay-based typing. Overall study outcomes, separate from this receptor: How much clinical and demographic metadata was included differed by source and by participant, and the metadata was provided uncurated.

V sheds 3 bases and J sheds 8 bases, leaving 20 bases between their ends. Taken from the germline V gene, the CDR1 and CDR2 loops are MNHNS and SASEGT. From cysteine to phenylalanine, the CDR3 is 17 amino acids long. CDR3 DNA is the only sequence kept; it has 51 bases, read in frame from the first base. The collaborating institutions used their own protocols to collect whole blood in K2EDTA tubes. For TCRbeta analysis, collaborators shipped samples in one of three forms: frozen whole blood, isolated PBMCs, or DNA extracted from either of those sample types. TCRbeta CDR3 regions were amplified from genomic DNA using the immunoSEQ Assay, a bias-controlled multiplex PCR. Under the source paper's analysis protocol: The number of nucleated cells in each sample was estimated from the amplification of reference gene primers within the assay. Sequence reads were collapsed and filtered to measure the absolute abundance of every unique TCRbeta CDR3 rearrangement. For each sample, productive Simpson clonality was calculated by taking the square root of Simpson's diversity index across productive rearrangements. Here the immuneACCESS table is served through TCRdb, limited to in-frame sequences with V and J called. Missing clones are a known gap in these copies; in checked studies unresolved V genes cover under half, and the rest lacks a known reason. Clone size and V and J calls were adopted from that table, with D and trimming inferred from the DNA. For this sample the table gives roughly 140,000 clones, of which roughly 86% were detected only once. The ten largest clones capture about 2.1% of the sample.

The sequence derives from a human donor in a cohort sampled during active COVID-19. Rearrangement joined TRBV6-1 to TRBJ1-6, with an unclear D gene assignment. Specimen: peripheral blood. The nucleotide sequence is given as TGTGCCAGCAGTGAGCCCGCCCAGGCCGCTTATTATTCACCCCTCCACTTT. It translates as CASSEPAQAAYYSPLHF.